The entry below describes one TCR beta chain. The CDR3 extends over 17 amino acids. CDR1 is LGHDT and CDR2 is YNNKEL in the germline V gene (reference sequence). TCRdb reprocessed the 5' RACE reads; each CDR3 protein has one entry and no DNA is given. In total, the table holds about 190,000 distinct CDR3 sequences. The record originates from a study of T cells expressing NK-cell markers. Study information: Sorted CD3+CD56-NKG2C+, CD3+CD56+NKG2C- and CD3+CD56+NKG2C+ T cells were the source of the TCR beta repertoires. Seven HCMV-seropositive donors and one seronegative donor made up the eight sequenced donors.

This chain connects TRBV3-1 to TRBJ1-4; absent DNA, TCRdb's TRBD1 call cannot be checked. What was sequenced was blood T cells: a sorted CD56 or NKG2C T cell subset, CD4+ or CD8+ T cells, or bulk PBMC T cells (not recorded which). The TCR comes from a man aged 18 to 69 in good health. CDR3 region: CASSQEGGVPTNEKLFF. Variable domain in full (rest from reference TRBV3-1 and TRBJ1-4): DTAVSQTPKYLVTQMGNDKSIKCEQNLGHDTMYWYKQDSKKFLKIMFSYNNKELIINETVPNRFSPKSPDKAHLNLHINSLELGDSAVYFCASSQEGGVPTNEKLFFGSGTQLSVL.